The 18 T cell receptor beta chains below all came from one sample that was sequenced in a study of T cell repertoires in ileal Crohn's disease (dated by TCRdb to between 2018 and 2021). This specimen's time point label, interpreted: proximal margin of the surgical specimen (macroscopically non-inflamed). The method behind the library was the immunoSEQ multiplex PCR assay. In TCRdb, the immuneACCESS table is reduced to in-frame sequences with V and J assigned. These tables do not hold every clone; where another copy was compared, an unresolved V gene accounts for under half, and the others remain unexplained. The sample table contains roughly 3,100 clones; only one count was recorded for 75% to 90% of them. The ten largest account for 13% of the sample. Sample: ileal tissue. The receptor set was obtained from an adult with Crohn's disease.

The chain carries TRBV10-3 and TRBJ2-5; D remains ambiguous. Germline V gives CDR1 ENHRY, CDR2 SYGVKD. There are 12 residues in the CDR3. Trimming pared 8 bases from V and 1 base from J, leaving 8 bases between. Written as DNA, the CDR3 is TGTGCCATCGGACGGACCCAAGAGACCCAGTACTTC. Translating it yields CAIGRTQETQYF.

The rearrangement links TRBV6-5 to TRBJ2-7; D is unclear. The CDR3 spans 12 residues. Trimming took off 5 bases at V and 5 bases at J, with 10 bases between the two ends. Germline V gives CDR1 MNHEY, CDR2 SVGAGI. CDR3 sequence reads: CASSARWDEQYF. CDR3 sequence (DNA): TGTGCCAGCAGTGCCCGATGGGACGAGCAGTACTTC.

This chain uses TRBV29-1 with TRBJ2-3; D perhaps matches TRBD2 (7 bases). The CDR3 has 13 residues. Germline V gene data show CDR1 as SQVTM and CDR2 as ANQGSEA. Trimming pared 1 base from V and 5 bases from J, leaving 10 bases between. CDR3 in DNA: TGCAGCGTTGAAGTGGGAGGGGGAGATACGCAGTATTTT. Encoded protein: CSVEVGGGDTQYF.

The V call is TRBV4-3, the J call TRBJ1-1, with 8 bases matching TRBD1. Trimming took 3 bases from V and 6 from J; bases not matched to a gene: 0. The CDR3 contains 12 residues. Germline V gene lookup returns CDR1 LGHNA and CDR2 YSLEER. In nucleotides, the CDR3 is TGCGCCAGCAGCCAGGACAGGGCTGAAGCTTTCTTT. This encodes CASSQDRAEAFF.

CDR3 in amino acids: CASSLAGGRNEQFF. The CDR3 bases are TGTGCCAGCAGTTTAGCGGGAGGGCGGAATGAGCAGTTCTTC. The V gene is TRBV28, the J gene TRBJ2-1; 9 bases match TRBD2. Germline loops: CDR1 MDHEN, CDR2 SYDVKM. This CDR3 comprises 14 residues. J was trimmed by 7 bases and V by 2 bases; bases with no gene match: 3.

The V gene is TRBV28, the J gene TRBJ1-2; D is ambiguous. Germline CDR1 is MDHEN and CDR2 is SYDVKM. The CDR3 sequence is 12 residues long. V lost 2 bases to trimming and J lost 7 bases, with 8 bases between them. CDR3 coding DNA: TGTGCCAGCAGTTTAAGTTCAGTTGGCTACACCTTC. It is translated as CASSLSSVGYTF.

The V and J genes are TRBV27 and TRBJ2-7; 8 positions match TRBD1. With V trimmed by 3 bases and J by 4 bases, 5 bases remained unmatched. The germline V gene encodes CDR1 MNHEY and CDR2 SMNVEV (reference sequence). The CDR3 length is 14 residues. The CDR3 sequence is CASSLTGALYEQYF. CDR3 bases: TGTGCCAGCAGTTTGACAGGGGCCCTTTACGAGCAGTACTTC.

This clone appeared once. V is TRBV7-2 and J is TRBJ2-6, with unresolved D. The CDR3 is 15 amino acids. CDR1 and CDR2 (germline): SGHTA, FQGNSA. Trimming removed 4 bases from V and 4 bases from J, with 11 bases in between. The CDR3 DNA is TGTGCCAGCAGCTCGCTCTCTGGCGGGGCCAACGTCCTGACTTTC. Protein: CASSSLSGGANVLTF.

The chain has TRBV7-3 and TRBJ2-1; perhaps TRBD2 as D (5 bases). This CDR3 has 13 amino acids. V lost 3 bases and J 8 bases, leaving 11 bases between the germline ends. Germline lookup yields CDR1 SGHTA and CDR2 FQGTGA. The CDR3 DNA follows: TGTGCCAGCAGCTTTTATTTGGAGGATGAGCAGTTCTTC. Amino acids: CASSFYLEDEQFF.

The rearrangement links TRBV9 to TRBJ2-1; D remains unclear. The ends were cut back, 0 bases at V and 3 bases at J, with 16 bases in the middle. Per germline, CDR1 SGDLS and CDR2 YYNGEE. This CDR3 is built from 17 residues. The CDR3 region has the DNA TGTGCCAGCAGCGTAGTCCCCCACCCTGGATTCTACAATGAGCAGTTCTTC. Protein: CASSVVPHPGFYNEQFF.

The rearrangement uses TRBV19 and TRBJ2-3; D is unclear. The CDR3 has 14 amino acids. V was cut by 3 bases and J by 5 bases, with 12 bases left in between. From germline, CDR1 is LNHDA and CDR2 SQIVND (reference sequence). CDR3 region: CASSMTGYQDTQYF. The CDR3 region has the DNA TGTGCCAGTAGTATGACCGGGTACCAAGATACGCAGTATTTT. Combining the CDR3 with reference TRBV19 and TRBJ2-3 gives the whole variable domain DGGITQSPKYLFRKEGQNVTLSCEQNLNHDAMYWYRQDPGQGLRLIYYSQIVNDFQKGDIAEGYSVSREKKESFPLTVTSAQKNPTAFYLCASSMTGYQDTQYFGPGTRLTVL.

The chain employs TRBV9 and TRBJ2-7, with D maybe TRBD1 (6 bases). The germline V gene has CDR1 SGDLS and CDR2 YYNGEE. V lost 4 bases to trimming and J lost 2 bases, with 16 bases between them. The CDR3 contains 15 residues. The CDR3 nucleotides read TGTGCCAGCAGCCGCGGAACAGGGAACACCTACGAGCAGTACTTC. It specifies CASSRGTGNTYEQYF.

This sequence joins TRBV10-3 and TRBJ2-2; tentatively, D is TRBD2 (6 bases). The length of the CDR3 is 17 residues. Deletions cut 7 bases from V and 4 bases from J, with 22 bases between. CDR1 is ENHRY, CDR2 SYGVKD, per germline. CDR3 residues: CAITGSSGPAGTGELFF. The DNA for the CDR3 is TGTGCCATCACCGGTAGTAGCGGCCCCGCGGGCACCGGGGAGCTGTTTTTT.

The V gene is TRBV5-8, the J gene TRBJ1-2, with a weak D call TRBD1 (5 bases). Germline V gene sequence: CDR1 SGHTS, CDR2 YDEGEE. The V and J ends lost 0 bases and 12 bases respectively, with 12 bases between them. CDR3 length: 12 amino acids. The CDR3 DNA reads TGTGCCAGCAGCTTGGTTGGCAGGGCGAACACCTTC. As protein: CASSLVGRANTF.

This chain joins TRBV30 and TRBJ1-2; TRBD1 agrees at 8 bases. The CDR3 is made up of 14 amino acids. J was trimmed by 2 bases and V by 0 bases; bases with no gene match: 2. The germline V gene has CDR1 GTSNPN and CDR2 SVGIG (reference sequence). CDR3 coding DNA: TGTGCCTGGAGTGTCGGACAGGGAAACTATGGCTACACCTTC. Translation gives CAWSVGQGNYGYTF.

This chain uses TRBV7-9 with TRBJ1-3; 7 bases are shared with TRBD1. Germline CDR1 and CDR2: SEHNR and FQNEAQ (reference sequence). With V trimmed by 4 bases and J by 0 bases, 3 bases remained unmatched. CDR3 length: 15 residues. CDR3 protein: CASSSGTDSGNTIYF. CDR3 nucleotide sequence: TGTGCCAGCAGCTCCGGGACAGACTCTGGAAACACCATATATTTT.

This clone was counted between two and nine times. This sequence joins TRBV2 and TRBJ1-2; the D gene is possibly TRBD1 (5 bases). V was shortened by 6 bases and J by 3 bases, with 11 bases between the two germline ends. The CDR3 runs 13 residues. The germline gives CDR1 SNHLY, CDR2 FYNNEI. The CDR3 protein is CASSADRDYGYTF. CDR3 in DNA: TGTGCCAGCAGCGCAGACAGAGACTATGGCTACACCTTC.

The chain links TRBV5-1 to TRBJ2-1, with 11 bases that match TRBD2. V shed 1 base and J 8 bases; nucleotides not matched to a gene: 8. The germline CDR1 and CDR2 sequences are SGHRS and YFSETQ. This CDR3 region has 16 residues. For the CDR3, the DNA is TGCGCCAGCAGCTTGAAACTAGCGGGAGAATTGGATGAGCAGTTCTTC. It translates to CASSLKLAGELDEQFF.